One sample yielded the 17 T cell receptor beta chains listed below, sequenced in a study of T cell repertoires in cytomegalovirus infection. The antigens for these receptors are not known. TCRdb ran MiXCR on the reads and lists one entry per CDR3 protein. The sample lists around 500,000 distinct CDR3 sequences; under 55% were seen once. Sample: cultured PBMCs, taken from culture after CMV antigen stimulation. Receptor source: a human donor in good health (CMV status not recorded). Some clones in this sample may be carry-over from other donors' samples.

This rearrangement joins TRBV30 to TRBJ1-3; D gene ambiguous. Germline CDR1 reads GTSNPN; CDR2 reads SVGIG (reference sequence). CDR3 length: 13 residues. V was trimmed by 0 bases and J by 1 base, leaving 4 bases between them. CDR3 coding DNA: TGTGCCTGGAGTGTCTCGTCTGGAAACACCATATATTTT. This codes for CAWSVSSGNTIYF.

This clonotype was detected only a few times. This sequence joins TRBV7-8 and TRBJ1-5, with D hard to call. The germline V gene has CDR1 SGHVS and CDR2 FQNEAQ. V was cut by 5 bases and J by 2 bases, with 16 bases left in between. The CDR3 totals 16 residues. Here the CDR3 DNA reads TGTGCCAGCAGCCCGAGGGCGGCGGGAGGCAATCAGCCCCAGCATTTT. It specifies CASSPRAAGGNQPQHF.

V and J are TRBV15 and TRBJ1-5; D remains ambiguous. Per the germline V gene, CDR1 is LNHNV and CDR2 is YYDKDF (reference sequence). V was trimmed by 0 bases and J by 5 bases, leaving 11 bases between them. This CDR3 has 15 amino acids. Here the CDR3 DNA reads TGTGCCACCAGCAGAGAAGGAAGGGTACATCAGCCCCAGCATTTT. Amino acids: CATSREGRVHQPQHF.

The V gene is TRBV5-1, the J gene TRBJ1-5; D unresolved. V was shortened by 5 bases and J by 1 base, with 7 bases between the two germline ends. CDR1 is SGHRS and CDR2 is YFSETQ in the germline V gene. This CDR3 contains 13 residues. The CDR3 reads CASRGESNQPQHF. The CDR3 nucleotides read TGCGCCAGCAGGGGTGAGAGCAATCAGCCCCAGCATTTT.

The rearrangement joins TRBV2 to TRBJ1-5, with 7 bases lining up with TRBD1. Looked up from germline, CDR1 is SNHLY and CDR2 is FYNNEI. The J segment lost 3 bases and the V segment lost 2 bases, leaving 4 bases of the junction unmatched. This CDR3 is 15 amino acids long. Here the CDR3 reads CASSEQGVFNQPQHF. CDR3 coding DNA: TGTGCCAGCAGTGAACAGGGGGTCTTCAATCAGCCCCAGCATTTT.

The chain is built from TRBV12-3 or TRBV12-4 and TRBJ1-6; D is possibly TRBD1 (6 bases). This CDR3 region has 13 residues. The V end was cut by 4 bases, the J end by 9 bases, with 10 bases between. The CDR3 region has the DNA TGTGCCAGCAGTTCCCAGGGGAGTTCACCCCTCCACTTT. This encodes CASSSQGSSPLHF.

The chain combines TRBV19 with TRBJ1-1; maybe TRBD1 (5 bases). V lost 5 bases and J lost 7, with 20 bases in between. The CDR3 has 15 amino acids. Looked up from germline, CDR1 is LNHDA and CDR2 is SQIVND (reference sequence). The CDR3 sequence is CASSGFWGVSREAFF. DNA of the CDR3: TGTGCCAGTAGTGGTTTTTGGGGGGTAAGCCGTGAAGCTTTCTTT.

The V call is TRBV4-3, the J call TRBJ2-5, with 9 bases fitting TRBD1. The CDR3 extends over 14 amino acids. Unmatched junction bases numbered 6, after V lost 5 bases and J lost 5 bases. The germline V gene has CDR1 LGHNA and CDR2 YSLEER. In nucleotides, the CDR3 is TGCGCCAGCAGCGACGACAGGGGGGGCGAGACCCAGTACTTC. This sequence encodes CASSDDRGGETQYF.

The rearrangement links TRBV7-9 to TRBJ2-1; 9 bases agree with TRBD2. The CDR3 spans 15 residues. Germline trimming cut 3 bases from V and 10 bases from J; bases unmatched to any gene: 10. Germline-derived CDR1 and CDR2 are SEHNR and FQNEAQ (reference sequence). CDR3 in DNA: TGTGCCAGCAGCTTCGCTAGCGGGAAAAGGATCGAGCAGTTCTTC. Translation: CASSFASGKRIEQFF.

In this sample, this clonotype turned up a few times. V and J are TRBV11-2 and TRBJ2-7; D is perhaps TRBD2 (6 bases). The V gene lost 2 bases and the J gene lost 6 bases, with 11 bases spanning the gap. This CDR3 comprises 13 residues. Germline V lookup: CDR1 SGHAT, CDR2 FQNNGV. The CDR3 DNA follows: TGTGCCAGCAGCTTAACGGGAGAGGGCGAGCAGTACTTC. This gives the protein CASSLTGEGEQYF. Full variable domain (missing parts from reference TRBV11-2 and TRBJ2-7): EAGVAQSPRYKIIEKRQSVAFWCNPISGHATLYWYQQILGQGPKLLIQFQNNGVVDDSQLPKDRFSAERLKGVDSTLKIQPAKLEDSAVYLCASSLTGEGEQYFGPGTRLTVT.

This chain links TRBV7-2 with TRBJ2-6; D uncertain. Germline CDR1 and CDR2: SGHTA and FQGNSA. This CDR3 is built from 15 residues. V lost 5 bases to trimming and J lost 2 bases, with 10 bases between them. CDR3: CASSTWLTGANVLTF. The CDR3 DNA follows: TGTGCCAGCAGCACTTGGCTAACTGGGGCCAACGTCCTGACTTTC.

This chain connects TRBV6-2 or TRBV6-3 to TRBJ2-4; 9 nucleotides agree with TRBD1. The CDR3 totals 13 residues. Germline V gene data show CDR1 as MNHEY and CDR2 as SVGEGT. With 2 bases clipped from V and 15 bases from J, the junction kept 8 bases outside the gene matches. CDR3 in amino acids: CASSYPTWDRVYF. The CDR3 DNA sequence: TGTGCCAGCAGTTACCCTACCTGGGACAGGGTGTACTTC.

CDR3 loop: CASSQDRTRGFYEQYF. The CDR3 DNA follows: TGCGCCAGCAGCCAAGATAGGACTAGGGGGTTCTACGAGCAGTACTTC. V gene TRBV4-3 combines with J gene TRBJ2-7; D may be TRBD2 (7 bases). The germline V gene has CDR1 LGHNA and CDR2 YSLEER. The V end was cut by 0 bases, the J end by 3 bases, with 15 bases between. The CDR3 runs 16 residues.

CDR3 nucleotide sequence: TGTGCCAGCAGCTTACGGCAGGTCAATGAGCAGTTCTTC. This translates into CASSLRQVNEQFF. The chain recombines TRBV11-3 with TRBJ2-1; D call uncertain. This CDR3 spans 13 amino acids. In germline, CDR1 is SGHNT, CDR2 YENEEA. V dropped 2 bases and J dropped 6 bases, with 8 bases sitting between them.

The chain's CDR3 is CASSFLSGAYNEQFF. In DNA form, the CDR3 reads TGTGCCAGCTCCTTCCTTAGCGGGGCTTACAATGAGCAGTTCTTC. The chain links TRBV7-6 to TRBJ2-1; TRBD2 agrees at 8 bases. With 8 bases clipped from V and 4 bases from J, the junction kept 10 bases outside the gene matches. This CDR3 region has 15 residues. Germline V gives CDR1 SGHVS, CDR2 FNYEAQ.

V and J are TRBV11-1 and TRBJ2-1; 9 bases are a match to TRBD2. CDR3 size: 16 residues. Germline V lookup: CDR1 SGHAT, CDR2 FQDESV (reference sequence). The V gene end was trimmed by 5 bases and the J gene end by 3 bases; junction bases not matched to a gene: 8. DNA for the CDR3: TGTGCCAGCAGCCTAATCGGACTAGCGAACTACAATGAGCAGTTCTTC. Translated: CASSLIGLANYNEQFF.

The chain uses TRBV20-1 and TRBJ2-7; no definite D call. The V end lost 0 bases, the J end lost 4 bases, and 4 bases lay between the germline ends. This CDR3 comprises 11 residues. In germline, CDR1 is DFQATT, CDR2 SNEGSKA (reference sequence). Here the CDR3 DNA reads TGCAGTGCTAGAGAAGGGTACGAGCAGTACTTC. Translated: CSAREGYEQYF.